The present T cell receptor (beta chain) was sequenced within a study of T-cell reconstitution after alpha-beta-depleted transplantation in children. The V gene end was trimmed by 3 bases and the J gene end by 2 bases; junction bases not matched to a gene: 4. The CDR3 length is 13 residues. In germline, CDR1 is DFQATT, CDR2 SNEGSKA (reference sequence). Note on this clonotype: Its specificity is unknown.

Points from the study as a whole: Elevated TCRbeta diversity at day 60 was traced, in some patients, to surviving recipient T cells and thymic progenitors. T cells produced anew were the main source of T-cell counts and diversity one year after transplant.

Unique molecular identifiers were incorporated into the prepared TCRbeta library. TCRdb independently ran MiXCR on the PCR reads; one entry per CDR3 protein. Of hundreds of thousands of distinct CDR3 sequences listed, less than 20% are singletons. This rearrangement joins TRBV20-1 to TRBJ2-7; 7 bases agree with TRBD1. The TCR comes from a male patient under 18 who had a stem cell transplant for acute lymphoblastic leukemia, so the T cells may come from the graft donor. This material consisted of PBMCs, mostly from graft donor cells, taken 360 days after TCRalphabeta/CD19-depleted stem cell transplant. The CDR3 protein is CSASGDRTYEQYF. The CDR3 coding sequence is TGCAGTGCTAGTGGGGACAGAACCTACGAGCAGTACTTC.